This T cell receptor (beta chain) emerged from a study of cytomegalovirus exposure and HLA in healthy donors. Turning to the study itself: Across 300 to 400 genotyped donors, more than 75% landed in the Caucasian-associated ancestry cluster.

Per germline, CDR1 SEHNR and CDR2 FQNEAQ (reference sequence). The CDR3 spans 15 residues. The V gene lost 1 base and the J gene lost 6 bases, with 14 bases spanning the gap. About this clone: The antigen is not known.

Unrecorded immune exposures were likely, despite nominal health at sampling. In the PCR, 60 Vbeta and 13 Jbeta primers were used. Clones were sequenced by immunoSEQ multiplex PCR, and TCRdb holds only the in-frame ones, with some missing. The data hold 90,000 to 100,000 clones, with less than 85% observed a single time. Study-wide points: Researchers reportedly found TCR beta sequences accurately predicted most subjects' HLA-A and HLA-B alleles.

The rearrangement joins TRBV7-9 to TRBJ2-3; D is perhaps TRBD2 (5 bases). The sample was PBMCs. This TCR derives from a woman aged 55-70 years in good health and CMV-seropositive. CDR3 sequence: CASSLGLAGLDTQYF. CDR3 bases: TGTGCCAGCAGCTTAGGATTGGCAGGACTGGATACGCAGTATTTT.